This is a list of T cell receptor beta chains from one sample in a study of blood T cell repertoires in COVID-19. Profiling relied on immunoSEQ multiplex PCR, and the TCRdb table lists in-frame clones only, not all of them. The table includes 210,000 or so clones, 83% detected once. Sample: peripheral blood. The receptors derive from a woman between 25 and 40 years old with COVID-19, enrolled during active disease. CDR3s include the opening cysteine and the closing phenylalanine or tryptophan.

v_call	j_call	cdr3_aa
TRBV6-2/TRBV6-3	TRBJ2-2	CASSRLAGTGELFF
TRBV20-1	TRBJ2-7	CSAGGGQKQYF
TRBV29-1	TRBJ2-7	CSVNTGTYEQYF
TRBV6-1	TRBJ2-7	CASSEKWRGSYEQYF
TRBV5-4	TRBJ2-5	CASSSTSGRNQYF
TRBV6-2/TRBV6-3	TRBJ1-2	CASSYRGQGFYGYTF
TRBV7-8	TRBJ2-7	CASSLGGLAELGQYF
TRBV7-3	TRBJ2-1	CASSLSKANYNEQFF
TRBV6-5	TRBJ1-6	CASSLRTDSPLHF
TRBV10-3	TRBJ1-1	CAISLQGSEGTEAFF
TRBV12-3/TRBV12-4	TRBJ1-2	CASRLGGGYGYTF
TRBV28	TRBJ1-1	CASRGQGDTEAFF
TRBV18	TRBJ2-1	CASSPGLAGGNNEQFF
TRBV6-5	TRBJ2-7	CASSFAYEQYF